The 27 T cell receptor beta chains below come from one sample, sequenced in a study of T cells in Graves' hyperthyroidism and ophthalmopathy. TCR beta CDR3 regions were amplified from RNA transcripts. HTBI primers were the set used in a first-round RT-PCR of the TCR CDR3. TCRdb reanalysed the multiplex PCR reads using MiXCR and keeps one entry per CDR3 protein. This sample has hundreds of thousands of distinct CDR3 sequences; 14% to 15% occur once, and the top ten carry 13%. The sequenced material came from blood. Receptor source: a man aged 18-30 years with Graves' ophthalmopathy.

At least ten counts were recorded for this clonotype. This may be a read error: a much more frequent sequence differs by one nucleotide. The J gene is TRBJ1-1, the V gene TRBV30; 9 bases fit TRBD1. This CDR3 has 16 amino acids. Per the germline V gene, CDR1 is GTSNPN and CDR2 is SVGIG (reference sequence). V was clipped by 5 bases and J by 1 base; unmatched bases: 11. CDR3 DNA: TGTGCCTGGTGTTGGGAACAGGGGGCCGAGAACACTGAAGCTTTCTTT. Residues: CAWCWEQGAENTEAFF.

This clonotype was seen a few times. At one of its ends the junction is not consistent with the germline gene, which may arise from a read error. The V gene is TRBV5-1, the J gene TRBJ2-5; no clear D. CDR1 and CDR2 from the germline V gene are SGHRS and YFSETQ. This CDR3 has 10 amino acids. The CDR3 DNA reads as TGCGCCAGCGTGGCAGAGACCAAGTACTTC. It yields the protein CASVAETKYF.

This clonotype was observed at least ten times. V and J are TRBV20-1 and TRBJ2-7; 12 nucleotides line up with TRBD1. Germline CDR1 and CDR2: DFQATT and SNEGSKA (reference sequence). This CDR3 region has 16 residues. The junction had 7 bases not matched to a gene; V was cut back by 1 base and J by 3 bases. The DNA for the CDR3 is TGCAGTGCTAGAGCCGGGGGGACAGGGGGCAGCTACGAGCAGTACTTC. This sequence encodes CSARAGGTGGSYEQYF.

The chain combines TRBV7-9 with TRBJ2-3, with 8 nucleotides matching TRBD1. Germline lookup yields CDR1 SEHNR and CDR2 FQNEAQ (reference sequence). The CDR3 is 15 residues long. V dropped 2 bases and J dropped 1; count of bases not matched to a gene: 2. Here the CDR3 DNA reads TGTGCCAGCAGCTTAACGACAGGGGGCACAGATACGCAGTATTTT. Encoded protein: CASSLTTGGTDTQYF.

A remark on this clonotype: Since a much larger clone is just one base distant, this may be a read error. The chain uses TRBV9 and TRBJ2-7; TRBD2 agrees at 8 bases. The germline V gene encodes CDR1 SGDLS and CDR2 YYNGEE. This CDR3 contains 17 residues. The DNA for the CDR3 is TGTGCCAGCAGCGAGGGGCCTGCGGGACTAGTAACCTACGAGCGGTACTTC. This gives the protein CASSEGPAGLVTYERYF.

This clonotype was found many times. The V call is TRBV7-8, the J call TRBJ2-1; D unclear. Germline V CDR1 and CDR2: SGHVS, FQNEAQ. Trimming removed 3 bases at V and 9 bases at J, with 18 bases between. The CDR3 is 15 amino acids. The DNA of the CDR3 is TGTGCCAGCAGCTTGGTGACTTACCTTCCCAGTGAGCAGTTCTTC. Its translation is CASSLVTYLPSEQFF.

The chain has TRBV14 and TRBJ2-1; D is undetermined. Trimming shortened V by 0 bases and J by 11 bases, and 14 bases separated the two germline ends. This CDR3 spans 14 amino acids. Per germline, CDR1 SGHDN and CDR2 FVKESK. The DNA for the CDR3 is TGTGCCAGCAGCCAAGACCTTACCTCTTTTAAGCAGTTCTTC. Its translation: CASSQDLTSFKQFF.

The V gene is TRBV13, the J gene TRBJ2-6; 13 bases align to TRBD2. Looked up from germline, CDR1 is PRHDT and CDR2 is FYEKMQ (reference sequence). This CDR3 has 17 residues. The V segment lost 4 bases and the J segment 6 bases; nucleotides outside the gene matches: 6. CDR3 protein: CASSSTSGGAVANVLTF. CDR3 sequence (DNA): TGTGCCAGCAGCTCCACTAGCGGGGGGGCGGTGGCCAACGTCCTGACTTTC. The complete variable domain, with remaining parts taken from reference TRBV13 and TRBJ2-6, reads AAGVIQSPRHLIKEKRETATLKCYPIPRHDTVYWYQQGPGQDPQFLISFYEKMQSDKGSIPDRFSAQQFSDYHSELNMSSLELGDSALYFCASSSTSGGAVANVLTFGAGSRLTVL.

Turning to this clonotype: A junction boundary mismatches the germline segment, possibly from a read error. J is TRBJ2-7 and V is TRBV7-8; D may be TRBD1 or TRBD2 (6 bases each). CDR3 length: 14 residues. Germline V CDR1 and CDR2: SGHVS, FQNEAQ. The CDR3: CASNLGLGGDEQYF. The CDR3, as DNA: TGTGCCAGCAACTTAGGGCTGGGGGGCGACGAGCAGTACTTC.

V gene TRBV20-1 combines with J gene TRBJ2-5; 11 bases line up with TRBD2. The CDR3 spans 14 residues. Trimming took 5 bases from V and 3 from J; bases not matched to a gene: 5. Germline-derived CDR1 and CDR2 are DFQATT and SNEGSKA (reference sequence). CDR3 residues: CSAQLAGVEETQYF. The CDR3 DNA sequence: TGCAGTGCTCAACTAGCGGGAGTAGAAGAGACCCAGTACTTC.

About this clonotype: This may come from a read error, since a much larger clone is one base off. The chain couples TRBV3-1 to TRBJ1-4; the match to TRBD1 covers 8 bases. This CDR3 is 15 amino acids long. From germline, CDR1 is LGHDT and CDR2 YNNKEL (reference sequence). The DNA for the CDR3 is TGTGCCAGCAGCGAGCTGACAGGGGTAAATGGAAAACTGTTTTTT. Protein product: CASSELTGVNGKLFF.

There are many counts of this clonotype. The chain combines TRBV29-1 with TRBJ2-5; tentatively, D is TRBD2 (6 bases). The CDR3 has 15 residues. CDR1 and CDR2 from the germline V gene are SQVTM and ANQGSEA. V gave up 5 bases and J gave up 1 base, with 17 bases separating them. The CDR3 region is CSVRRHPGLQETQYF. The CDR3 DNA reads TGCAGCGTTCGGAGGCACCCGGGACTCCAAGAGACCCAGTACTTC.

The gene calls are TRBV19 and TRBJ1-4; no reliable D call. The V and J ends lost 4 bases and 1 base respectively, with 16 bases between them. Germline V gene lookup returns CDR1 LNHDA and CDR2 SQIVND (reference sequence). The CDR3 has 17 amino acids. The CDR3 coding sequence is TGTGCCAGTAGTAACGGGCCACTCATCCTAACTAATGAAAAACTGTTTTTT. Its protein is CASSNGPLILTNEKLFF.

In this sample, this clonotype turned up many times. The chain joins TRBV19 to TRBJ1-1, with 10 positions matching TRBD1. V was clipped by 10 bases and J by 4 bases; unmatched bases: 3. The CDR3 sequence is 12 residues long. Germline CDR1 reads LNHDA; CDR2 reads SQIVND (reference sequence). The CDR3 DNA follows: TGTGCCACACGGACAGGGGGCACTGAAGCTTTCTTT. This encodes CATRTGGTEAFF.

The chain couples TRBV9 to TRBJ2-1; D remains ambiguous. Per the germline V gene, CDR1 is SGDLS and CDR2 is YYNGEE. Trimming removed 0 bases at V and 7 bases at J, with 8 bases between. The CDR3 has 13 residues. The CDR3 DNA reads as TGTGCCAGCAGCGTAGAGTCTAGAAATGAGCAGTTCTTC. Its translation is CASSVESRNEQFF. The full variable domain, completed using reference TRBV9 and TRBJ2-1, is DSGVTQTPKHLITATGQRVTLRCSPRSGDLSVYWYQQSLDQGLQFLIQYYNGEERAKGNILERFSAQQFPDLHSELNLSSLELGDSALYFCASSVESRNEQFFGPGTRLTVL.

This clonotype was detected ten times or more. V gene TRBV6-2 or TRBV6-3 combines with J gene TRBJ2-1, with TRBD2 identical over 12 bases. The trim removed 2 bases at V and 8 bases at J, leaving 10 bases unmatched. CDR1 is MNHEY and CDR2 is SVGEGT in the germline V gene. This CDR3 has 17 residues. CDR3 region: CASSYTGASGRADEQFF. The CDR3 bases are TGTGCCAGCAGTTACACCGGGGCTAGCGGGAGGGCCGATGAGCAGTTCTTC.

The rearrangement joins TRBV11-3 to TRBJ2-7, with 8 bases aligning to TRBD2. The CDR3 has 13 residues. The V segment lost 8 bases and the J segment 4 bases; nucleotides outside the gene matches: 7. CDR1 SGHNT and CDR2 YENEEA come from the germline V gene. The CDR3 nucleotides are TGTGCCAGCGAATTCGGGGGGGGGTACGAGCAGTACTTC. Translation: CASEFGGGYEQYF.

Many counts were recorded for this clonotype. V and J are TRBV10-3 and TRBJ1-2; D unclear. Germline lookup yields CDR1 ENHRY and CDR2 SYGVKD. CDR3 size: 11 residues. Trimming stripped 8 bases from V and 7 bases from J, with 11 bases between. The CDR3, as DNA: TGTGCCATCGGGAAGTTAGGTGGCTACACCTTC. This codes for CAIGKLGGYTF.

This clonotype was seen only a few times. This may be a read error, as it is one base from a much larger clone. J is TRBJ2-7 and V is TRBV3-1, with TRBD1 matching over 7 bases. From germline, CDR1 is LGHDT and CDR2 YNNKEL (reference sequence). The CDR3 is made up of 19 amino acids. J lost 1 base, V lost 0 bases, and 15 bases had no gene match. In nucleotides, the CDR3 is TGTGCCAGCAGCCAAGATCTCCCTCATACGGGACAGCTGTCCTACGAGCAGTACTTC. Protein product: CASSQDLPHTGQLSYEQYF.

The J gene is TRBJ2-2, the V gene TRBV7-6; a weak D match, TRBD1 (5 bases). This CDR3 contains 18 residues. The germline V and J ends were trimmed by 2 bases and 6 bases, with 22 bases remaining between them. The germline V gene has CDR1 SGHVS and CDR2 FNYEAQ. The CDR3 protein is CASSLSPGQVIGSGELFF. In nucleotides, the CDR3 is TGTGCCAGCAGCTTAAGTCCAGGGCAAGTCATTGGGTCCGGGGAGCTGTTTTTT.

This clonotype was seen repeatedly, ten times or more. The chain carries TRBV18 and TRBJ2-7; D is tentatively TRBD1 or TRBD2 (6 bases each). Germline assignment: CDR1 KGHSH and CDR2 LQKENI. The CDR3 runs 14 residues. Trimming cost V 4 bases and J 4 bases, with 14 bases left between them. CDR3 nucleotides: TGTGCCAGCTCACAGGCAGGGGCGGGATACGAGCAGTACTTC. This codes for CASSQAGAGYEQYF.

This clonotype was seen at least ten times. The chain couples TRBV20-1 to TRBJ2-5, with a weak D call TRBD1 (5 bases). Germline loops: CDR1 DFQATT, CDR2 SNEGSKA (reference sequence). CDR3 length equals 16 residues. V was trimmed by 0 bases and J by 7 bases, leaving 21 bases between them. The CDR3 sequence: CSAREFTAQADLTQYF. The CDR3 coding sequence is TGCAGTGCTAGAGAATTTACGGCACAGGCCGACCTGACCCAGTACTTC.

The chain recombines TRBV19 with TRBJ1-5, with D hard to call. The CDR3 runs to 15 residues. CDR1 is LNHDA and CDR2 is SQIVND in the germline V gene (reference sequence). V lost 5 bases and J lost 2, with 13 bases in between. The CDR3 protein is CASSDRELGNQPQHF. DNA of the CDR3: TGTGCCAGTAGTGACCGGGAGTTGGGCAATCAGCCCCAGCATTTT.

This chain joins TRBV7-9 and TRBJ2-7; 12 bases line up with TRBD1. CDR1 is SEHNR and CDR2 is FQNEAQ in the germline V gene (reference sequence). V shed 2 bases and J 7 bases; nucleotides not matched to a gene: 3. There are 14 residues in the CDR3. The CDR3 DNA is TGTGCCAGCAGCTTAAGGGACAGGGGGCTTGAGCAGTACTTC. Its translation is CASSLRDRGLEQYF. Full variable domain (rest looked up from reference TRBV7-9 and TRBJ2-7): DTGVSQNPRHKITKRGQNVTFRCDPISEHNRLYWYRQTLGQGPEFLTYFQNEAQLEKSRLLSDRFSAERPKGSFSTLEIQRTEQGDSAMYLCASSLRDRGLEQYFGPGTRLTVT.

This chain uses TRBV20-1 with TRBJ1-1; no firm D call. The CDR3 runs to 13 residues. Trimming pared 0 bases from V and 1 base from J, leaving 6 bases between. Germline CDR1 reads DFQATT; CDR2 reads SNEGSKA (reference sequence). CDR3 nucleotide sequence: TGCAGTGCTAGAGATTCAAAGAACACTGAAGCTTTCTTT. It yields the protein CSARDSKNTEAFF.

This clonotype was seen at least ten times. V is TRBV18 and J is TRBJ2-5; 7 bases line up with TRBD2. V shed 0 bases, J shed 0 bases, and the junction held 4 bases outside the gene matches. This CDR3 comprises 16 residues. CDR1 and CDR2 from the germline V gene are KGHSH and LQKENI. This CDR3 is CASSPPGGGYQETQYF. The CDR3 DNA sequence: TGTGCCAGCTCACCACCGGGCGGGGGTTACCAAGAGACCCAGTACTTC.

The rearrangement uses TRBV7-3 and TRBJ2-2; D possibly corresponds to TRBD2 (5 bases). The CDR3 is 16 amino acids. Trimming left V 3 bases short and J 7 bases short, with 18 bases between. Germline CDR1 reads SGHTA; CDR2 reads FQGTGA. The CDR3 DNA reads TGTGCCAGCAGCTTGGACTCGAACTACCCCATCGGGGAGCTGTTTTTT. Translating gives CASSLDSNYPIGELFF.